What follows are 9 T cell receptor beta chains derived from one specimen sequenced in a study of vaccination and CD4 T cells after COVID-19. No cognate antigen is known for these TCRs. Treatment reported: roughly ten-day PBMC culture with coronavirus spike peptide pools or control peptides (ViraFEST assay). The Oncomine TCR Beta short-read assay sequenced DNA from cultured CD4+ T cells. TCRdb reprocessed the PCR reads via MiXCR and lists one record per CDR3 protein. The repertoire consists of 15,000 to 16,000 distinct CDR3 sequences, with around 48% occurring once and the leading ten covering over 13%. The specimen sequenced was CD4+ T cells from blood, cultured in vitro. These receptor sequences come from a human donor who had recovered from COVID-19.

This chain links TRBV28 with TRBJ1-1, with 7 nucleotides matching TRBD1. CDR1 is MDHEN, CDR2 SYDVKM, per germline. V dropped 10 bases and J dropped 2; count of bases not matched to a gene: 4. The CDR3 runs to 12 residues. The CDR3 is CATRQGNTEAFF. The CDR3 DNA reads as TGTGCCACACGACAGGGCAACACTGAAGCTTTCTTT. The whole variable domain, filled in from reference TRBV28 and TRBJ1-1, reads DVKVTQSSRYLVKRTGEKVFLECVQDMDHENMFWYRQDPGLGLRLIYFSYDVKMKEKGDIPEGYSVSREKKERFSLILESASTNQTSMYLCATRQGNTEAFFGQGTRLTVV.

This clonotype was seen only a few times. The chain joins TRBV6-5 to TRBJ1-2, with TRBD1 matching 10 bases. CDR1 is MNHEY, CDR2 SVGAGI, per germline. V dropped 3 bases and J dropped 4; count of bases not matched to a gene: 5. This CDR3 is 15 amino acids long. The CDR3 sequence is CASSYRDRGLYGYTF. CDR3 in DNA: TGTGCCAGCAGTTATCGGGACAGGGGCCTCTATGGCTACACCTTC.

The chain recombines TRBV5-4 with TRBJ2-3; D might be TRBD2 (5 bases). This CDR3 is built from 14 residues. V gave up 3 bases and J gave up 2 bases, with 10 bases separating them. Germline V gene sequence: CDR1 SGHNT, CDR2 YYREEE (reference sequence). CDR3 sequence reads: CASSSEGNTDTQYF. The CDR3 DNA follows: TGTGCCAGCAGCTCCGAGGGCAACACAGATACGCAGTATTTT.

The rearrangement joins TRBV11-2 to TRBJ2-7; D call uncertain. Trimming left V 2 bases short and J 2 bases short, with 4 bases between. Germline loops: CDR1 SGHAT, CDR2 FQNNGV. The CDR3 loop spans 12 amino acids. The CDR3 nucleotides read TGTGCCAGCAGCTTAATGCCCTACGAGCAGTACTTC. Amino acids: CASSLMPYEQYF.

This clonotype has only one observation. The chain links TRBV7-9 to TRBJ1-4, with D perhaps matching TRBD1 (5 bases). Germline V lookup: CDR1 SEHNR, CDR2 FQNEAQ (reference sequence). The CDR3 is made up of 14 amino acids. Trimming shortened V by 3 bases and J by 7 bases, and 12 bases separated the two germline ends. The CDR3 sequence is CASSLGRRGEKLFF. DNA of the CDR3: TGTGCCAGCAGCTTGGGCCGTAGGGGTGAAAAACTGTTTTTT. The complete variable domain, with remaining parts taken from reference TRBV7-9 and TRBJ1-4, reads DTGVSQNPRHKITKRGQNVTFRCDPISEHNRLYWYRQTLGQGPEFLTYFQNEAQLEKSRLLSDRFSAERPKGSFSTLEIQRTEQGDSAMYLCASSLGRRGEKLFFGSGTQLSVL.

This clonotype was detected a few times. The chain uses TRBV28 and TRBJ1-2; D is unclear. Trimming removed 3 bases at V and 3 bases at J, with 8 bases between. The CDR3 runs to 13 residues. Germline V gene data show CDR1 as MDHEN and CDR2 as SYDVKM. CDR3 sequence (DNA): TGTGCCAGCAGTTTGACGGCGGACTATGGCTACACCTTC. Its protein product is CASSLTADYGYTF.

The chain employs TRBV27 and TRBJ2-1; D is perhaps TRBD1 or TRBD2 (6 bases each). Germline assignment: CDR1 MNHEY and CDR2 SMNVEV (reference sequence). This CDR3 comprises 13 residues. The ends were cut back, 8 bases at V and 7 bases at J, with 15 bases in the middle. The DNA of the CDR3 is TGTGCCAGCGCAACGGGGGCCAGAAATGAGCAGTTCTTC. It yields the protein CASATGARNEQFF.

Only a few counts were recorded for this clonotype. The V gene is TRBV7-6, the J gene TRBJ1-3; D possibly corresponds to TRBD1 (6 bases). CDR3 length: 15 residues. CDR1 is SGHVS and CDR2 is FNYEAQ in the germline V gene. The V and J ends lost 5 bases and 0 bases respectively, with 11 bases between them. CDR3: CASSARTASGNTIYF. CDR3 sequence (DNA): TGTGCCAGCAGCGCGAGGACAGCCTCTGGAAACACCATATATTTT.

The CDR3 sequence is CASSLLFPEVGETQYF. The CDR3 DNA is TGTGCCAGCAGCTTATTGTTTCCAGAAGTTGGAGAGACCCAGTACTTC. This chain links TRBV11-3 with TRBJ2-5; D call uncertain. CDR3 length: 16 amino acids. CDR1 is SGHNT and CDR2 is YENEEA in the germline V gene. V shed 2 bases and J shed 4 bases, with 17 bases lying between them.